What follows are 24 T cell receptor beta chains derived from one specimen sequenced in a study of long-term antiretroviral therapy in people with HIV (dated by TCRdb to between 2021 and 2024). The immunoSEQ hsTCRB v3.0 assay was used at survey level resolution to sequence the TRB variable region. Sourced from immuneACCESS, this table was stored by TCRdb with only in-frame sequences that have V and J called. A share of the clones is absent; for the studies checked, an unresolved V gene accounts for under half, and the remainder has no known explanation. The sample table shows some 17,000 clones, and around 79% are seen once. The ten largest clones represent 6.5% to 10% of the sample. This specimen consisted of unsorted PBMCs, obtained at the start of antiretroviral therapy. These TCRs come from a man aged 25-45 years with HIV.

The V call is TRBV6-1, the J call TRBJ2-1, with no clear D. The CDR3 is made up of 16 amino acids. CDR1 is MNHNS, CDR2 SASEGT, per germline. V lost 4 bases, J lost 1 base, and 14 bases lay in between. For the CDR3, the DNA is TGTGCCAGCAGTGTCCGGTTGTCGGAATCCTACAATGAGCAGTTCTTC. It specifies CASSVRLSESYNEQFF.

V is TRBV4-2 and J is TRBJ1-5, with unresolved D. The CDR3 is 15 residues long. V was pared by 2 bases and J by 0 bases, with 8 bases between. CDR1 LGHNA and CDR2 YNFKEQ come from the germline V gene. This CDR3 reads CASSQRTHSNQPQHF. In nucleotides, the CDR3 is TGTGCCAGCAGCCAAAGAACCCATAGCAATCAGCCCCAGCATTTT.

This chain connects TRBV28 to TRBJ2-7, with D possibly being TRBD1 (6 bases). This CDR3 comprises 19 residues. The V end lost 1 base, the J end lost 5 bases, and 27 bases lay between the germline ends. Per the germline V gene, CDR1 is MDHEN and CDR2 is SYDVKM. The CDR3 nucleotides are TGTGCCAGCAGTTTATACCTGGGGGCAGTCCCCCTTAAGGGGGACGAGCAGTACTTC. Protein product: CASSLYLGAVPLKGDEQYF.

The genes are TRBV11-2 and TRBJ1-2; the match to TRBD1 covers 8 bases. The germline V gene has CDR1 SGHAT and CDR2 FQNNGV. V lost 5 bases and J lost 3; bases outside the gene matches: 2. This CDR3 comprises 13 residues. The CDR3 coding sequence is TGTGCCAGCAGCCAACAGGGGGACTATGGCTACACCTTC. It translates to CASSQQGDYGYTF.

The DNA for the CDR3 is TGCGCCAGCAGCGCTGGAAAGGGGGCCCCCTATGGCTACACCTTC. Amino acid sequence: CASSAGKGAPYGYTF. The chain links TRBV5-1 to TRBJ1-2; 7 positions agree with TRBD1. The CDR3 extends over 15 amino acids. Germline-derived CDR1 and CDR2 are SGHRS and YFSETQ. V lost 4 bases, J lost 4 bases, and 10 bases stayed unmatched.

V and J are TRBV7-2 and TRBJ2-1; D not certain. Trimming pared 1 base from V and 9 bases from J, leaving 7 bases between. This CDR3 comprises 12 residues. Germline V gene sequence: CDR1 SGHTA, CDR2 FQGNSA. The CDR3 region has the DNA TGTGCCAGCAGCTTAGTGCGAGGTGAGCAGTTCTTC. Residues: CASSLVRGEQFF.

V usage is TRBV9 and J usage is TRBJ2-2; TRBD2 matches 14 bases. The CDR3 loop spans 15 amino acids. Germline CDR1 is SGDLS and CDR2 is YYNGEE. Losses at the gene ends were 4 bases for V and 6 bases for J; bases not matched to a gene: 2. CDR3 bases: TGTGCCAGCAGCAAGACTAGCGGGGGGGCCGGGGAGCTGTTTTTT. This gives the protein CASSKTSGGAGELFF.

In its sample, this clone was seen once. This chain connects TRBV28 to TRBJ2-7, with D uncertain. Trimming removed 10 bases from V and 4 bases from J, with 23 bases in between. The CDR3 contains 15 residues. The germline V gene encodes CDR1 MDHEN and CDR2 SYDVKM. CDR3 region: CATSYYGLLGYEQYF. The CDR3 nucleotides read TGTGCCACTTCATACTACGGGCTTTTAGGGTACGAGCAGTACTTC.

The chain employs TRBV29-1 and TRBJ2-1; TRBD1 matches 7 bases. This CDR3 has 11 amino acids. The V gene end was trimmed by 3 bases and the J gene end by 8 bases; junction bases not matched to a gene: 1. CDR1 is SQVTM and CDR2 is ANQGSEA in the germline V gene. The CDR3 sequence: CSVDRGYEQFF. CDR3 DNA: TGCAGCGTTGACAGGGGGTATGAGCAGTTCTTC.

The CDR3 loop is CASSQDSGTVNTEAFF. In DNA, the CDR3 is TGCGCCAGCAGCCAAGATTCCGGGACAGTGAACACTGAAGCTTTCTTT. The chain carries TRBV4-1 and TRBJ1-1; 7 bases fit TRBD1. The junction had 4 bases not matched to a gene; V was cut back by 0 bases and J by 0 bases. This CDR3 is 16 amino acids long. Germline V gene sequence: CDR1 MGHRA, CDR2 YSYEKL.

The V call is TRBV28, the J call TRBJ1-2, with D tentatively TRBD1 (5 bases). Germline CDR1 is MDHEN and CDR2 is SYDVKM. Trimming removed 3 bases from V and 4 bases from J, with 15 bases in between. This CDR3 has 15 amino acids. CDR3: CASSFEKGHRYGYTF. In nucleotides, the CDR3 is TGTGCCAGCAGTTTTGAGAAGGGGCATCGCTATGGCTACACCTTC.

The rearrangement joins TRBV7-6 to TRBJ2-1, with D possibly being TRBD2 (5 bases). Trimming took 0 bases from V and 3 from J, leaving 12 bases between them. Per the germline V gene, CDR1 is SGHVS and CDR2 is FNYEAQ. The CDR3 is made up of 16 amino acids. The CDR3 is CASSLAVAGYYNEQFF. The DNA of the CDR3 is TGTGCCAGCAGCTTAGCTGTGGCGGGTTACTACAATGAGCAGTTCTTC.

This clone came up once. The chain uses TRBV10-3 and TRBJ1-3; maybe TRBD1 (5 bases). V was cut by 3 bases and J by 2 bases, with 14 bases left in between. CDR1 ENHRY and CDR2 SYGVKD come from the germline V gene. The CDR3 covers 16 residues. CDR3 DNA: TGTGCCATCAGTGAAGCCGGGGCACTTACTGGAAACACCATATATTTT. Its translation: CAISEAGALTGNTIYF.

The chain carries TRBV14 and TRBJ2-2; D unresolved. V lost 0 bases, J lost 6 bases, and 8 bases lay in between. In germline, CDR1 is SGHDN, CDR2 FVKESK. This CDR3 comprises 14 residues. The chain's CDR3 is CASSQEVAAGELFF. In DNA form, the CDR3 reads TGTGCCAGCAGCCAAGAGGTGGCAGCCGGGGAGCTGTTTTTT.

The gene calls are TRBV28 and TRBJ2-7; TRBD2 aligns across 9 bases. This CDR3 region has 14 residues. Germline CDR1 reads MDHEN; CDR2 reads SYDVKM. The junction had 6 bases not matched to a gene; V was cut back by 3 bases and J by 6 bases. CDR3 in DNA: TGTGCCAGCAGTTTTAGCGGGAGTGTAGGCGAGCAGTACTTC. The encoded protein is CASSFSGSVGEQYF.

V and J are TRBV18 and TRBJ2-3; a weak D match, TRBD1 (6 bases). Looked up from germline, CDR1 is KGHSH and CDR2 is LQKENI. This CDR3 contains 16 residues. Trimming cost V 0 bases and J 1 base, with 11 bases left between them. CDR3 sequence (DNA): TGTGCCAGCTCACCACCGAACAGGGCTCGCACAGATACGCAGTATTTT. Translating gives CASSPPNRARTDTQYF. The full variable domain, in which reference TRBV18 and TRBJ2-3 provide the parts outside the CDR3, is NAGVMQNPRHLVRRRGQEARLRCSPMKGHSHVYWYRQLPEEGLKFMVYLQKENIIDESGMPKERFSAEFPKEGPSILRIQQVVRGDSAAYFCASSPPNRARTDTQYFGPGTRLTVL.

V gene TRBV11-2 combines with J gene TRBJ2-1; possibly TRBD1 for D (5 bases). This CDR3 is 14 amino acids long. Trimming shortened V by 5 bases and J by 8 bases, and 16 bases separated the two germline ends. Germline-derived CDR1 and CDR2 are SGHAT and FQNNGV. The CDR3 DNA is TGTGCCAGCAGCCCCTTAGGGGATGGGGATGAGCAGTTCTTC. It encodes CASSPLGDGDEQFF.

This clone was seen once. This chain joins TRBV15 and TRBJ2-3; D possibly corresponds to TRBD1 (6 bases). V was pared by 6 bases and J by 0 bases, with 13 bases between. Per the germline V gene, CDR1 is LNHNV and CDR2 is YYDKDF (reference sequence). This CDR3 comprises 15 residues. The CDR3 loop is CATRHGQTSTDTQYF. In nucleotides, the CDR3 is TGTGCCACCAGGCATGGACAGACTAGCACAGATACGCAGTATTTT.

This clone was detected once. The chain employs TRBV6-4 and TRBJ1-1; D perhaps matches TRBD1 (5 bases). CDR1 and CDR2 from the germline V gene are MRHNA and SNTAGT. CDR3 length: 14 residues. Trimming cost V 7 bases and J 8 bases, with 20 bases left between them. CDR3 loop: CASKSGTEVGEAFF. The DNA for the CDR3 is TGTGCCAGCAAATCGGGGACGGAGGTCGGCGAAGCTTTCTTT.

The V gene is TRBV1, the J gene TRBJ2-5; TRBD2, the D gene given by the table, was not confirmed from the DNA. TRBV1 is described as a pseudogene. This CDR3 has 14 residues. The CDR3 sequence is CTSSLLADQETQYF. The DNA of the CDR3 is TGCACCAGCAGCCTTCTGGCGGACCAAGAGACCCAGTACTTC.

By share of the sample, this clone is medium-sized (0.01 to 0.1%). V gene TRBV5-8 combines with J gene TRBJ2-7; D is unclear. Trimming took 4 bases from V and 6 from J, leaving 17 bases between them. Germline V lookup: CDR1 SGHTS, CDR2 YDEGEE. The CDR3 is 14 residues long. The chain's CDR3 is CASSPGGQVPEQYF. CDR3 nucleotides: TGTGCCAGCAGCCCCGGTGGGCAGGTTCCCGAGCAGTACTTC.

This chain connects TRBV10-3 to TRBJ2-6, with TRBD2 identical over 7 bases. The CDR3 loop spans 16 amino acids. CDR1 and CDR2 from the germline V gene are ENHRY and SYGVKD. The V segment lost 11 bases and the J segment 0 bases; nucleotides outside the gene matches: 10. The CDR3 DNA sequence: TGTGCCCCACTCCAGCGGGACCTCTCTGGGGCCAACGTCCTGACTTTC. Translated: CAPLQRDLSGANVLTF.

This clone was found once. The chain is built from TRBV27 and TRBJ2-7, with 9 positions matching TRBD1. Germline V gene data show CDR1 as MNHEY and CDR2 as SMNVEV (reference sequence). CDR3 length: 14 residues. Trimming cost V 4 bases and J 5 bases; bases outside gene matches: 6. The CDR3 DNA sequence: TGTGCCAGCAGTTGGGGGACAGGGTTGGACGAGCAGTACTTC. It is translated as CASSWGTGLDEQYF.

V gene TRBV5-1 combines with J gene TRBJ1-3, with D possibly matching TRBD1 (6 bases). Trimming stripped 0 bases from V and 8 bases from J, with 12 bases between. Germline-derived CDR1 and CDR2 are SGHRS and YFSETQ. This CDR3 has 14 amino acids. CDR3 coding DNA: TGCGCCAGCAGCTTGGACAGGGACGGGGACACCATATATTTT. Translation gives CASSLDRDGDTIYF.